The T cell receptor beta chain under discussion was sequenced for a study of control samples from healthy donors and cancer patients (dated by TCRdb to 2020 to 2022). Library construction relied on the immunoSEQ multiplex PCR assay. This is the immuneACCESS table as TCRdb keeps it, with only in-frame sequences that have V and J called. A part of the clones is gone; compared with another copy, unresolved V genes explain less than half, and the rest is unexplained. This sample comprises around 95,000 clones, roughly 87% of them detected only once. The top ten clones comprise 18% of the sample. From V the trimming removes 1 base and from J it removes 0 bases, while the gene matches leave 11 bases of the junction unaccounted for. The CDR3 spans 19 residues, from the cysteine through the phenylalanine. The sequence is cut down to CDR3 DNA, 57 bases in frame from base 1. CDR1 and CDR2, looked up from the germline V gene (reference sequence), are LNHNV and YYDKDF.

Turning to this clone: This clone's antigen is unknown. Base qualities are not recorded, but no much larger clone differs from it by a single base.

This clonotype was obtained from a woman aged 45-60 years in good health. The rearrangement joined TRBV15 to TRBJ2-3, and TRBD2 aligns with 9 junction nucleotides. The sequenced sample was blood. The sequenced DNA is TGTGCCACCAGCAGAGGAAGTTTTAGGGCGGGAGGGAGCACAGATACGCAGTATTTT. It codes for CATSRGSFRAGGSTDTQYF. Outside the CDR3, residues come from the reference TRBV15 and TRBJ2-3 proteins, so the full variable domain is: DAMVIQNPRYQVTQFGKPVTLSCSQTLNHNVMYWYQQKSSQAPKLLFHYYDKDFNNEADTPDNFQSRRPNTSFCFLDIRSPGLGDTAMYLCATSRGSFRAGGSTDTQYFGPGTRLTVL.